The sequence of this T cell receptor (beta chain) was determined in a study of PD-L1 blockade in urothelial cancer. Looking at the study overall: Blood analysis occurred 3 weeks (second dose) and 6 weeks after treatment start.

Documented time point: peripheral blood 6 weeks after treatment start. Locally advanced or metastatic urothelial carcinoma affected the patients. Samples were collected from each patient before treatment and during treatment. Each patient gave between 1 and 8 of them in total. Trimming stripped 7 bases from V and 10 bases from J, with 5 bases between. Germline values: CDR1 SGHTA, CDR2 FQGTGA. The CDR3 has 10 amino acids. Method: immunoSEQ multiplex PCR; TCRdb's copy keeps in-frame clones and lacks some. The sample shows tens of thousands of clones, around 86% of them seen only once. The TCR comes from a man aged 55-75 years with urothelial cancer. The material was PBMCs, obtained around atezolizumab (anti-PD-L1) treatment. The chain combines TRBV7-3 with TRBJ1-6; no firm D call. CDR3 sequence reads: CASTSSPLHF. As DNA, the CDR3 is TGTGCCAGCACCTCCTCACCCCTCCACTTT.